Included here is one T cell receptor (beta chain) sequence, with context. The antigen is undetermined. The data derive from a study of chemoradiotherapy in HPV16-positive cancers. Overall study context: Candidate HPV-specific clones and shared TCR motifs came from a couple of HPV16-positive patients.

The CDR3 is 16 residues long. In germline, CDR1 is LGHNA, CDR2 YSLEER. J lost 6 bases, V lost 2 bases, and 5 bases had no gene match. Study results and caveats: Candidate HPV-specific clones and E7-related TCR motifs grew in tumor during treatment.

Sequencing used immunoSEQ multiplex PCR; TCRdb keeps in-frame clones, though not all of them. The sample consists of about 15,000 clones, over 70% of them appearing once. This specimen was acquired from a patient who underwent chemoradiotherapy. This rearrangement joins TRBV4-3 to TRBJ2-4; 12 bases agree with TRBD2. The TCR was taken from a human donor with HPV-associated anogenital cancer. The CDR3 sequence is CASSQLLTSGGNIQYF. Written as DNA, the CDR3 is TGCGCCAGCAGCCAACTTTTGACTAGCGGGGGAAACATTCAGTACTTC.